The clone carrying this T cell receptor beta chain has only a few counts. The antigen remains unidentified. The sample belongs to a study of cytomegalovirus exposure and HLA in healthy donors. Study at large: Prior work identified 120 million or so unique TCR beta sequences in 150 million to 200 million T cells. Study outcomes and limitations: A later analysis found that most CMV-associated TCR beta chains appeared HLA-restricted. Listed as cytomegalovirus-associated were around 160 TCR beta chains. There were some public TCRs occurring in many donors, but most TCR sequences were rare.

A multiplex PCR was run with 60 Vbeta primers and 13 Jbeta primers. Assay used: immunoSEQ multiplex PCR; TCRdb lists only in-frame clones, some missing. The sample carries roughly 81,000 clones, approximately 79% recorded once. The germline CDR1 and CDR2 sequences are LGHNA and YSLEER. V was shortened by 0 bases and J by 1 base, with 6 bases between the two germline ends. The CDR3 sequence is 14 residues long. This sequence originates from a man aged 30 to 45 in good health and CMV-seronegative. Sequencing input: PBMCs. V gene TRBV4-3 combines with J gene TRBJ1-1; D gene ambiguous. The CDR3 DNA reads TGCGCCAGCAGCCAAGATACGAGGAACACTGAAGCTTTCTTT. This sequence encodes CASSQDTRNTEAFF.